This T cell receptor beta chain was observed in a study of PD-1 blockade in classical Hodgkin lymphoma. Notes on the study in general: Complete responders had baseline diversity similar to newly diagnosed patients.

Time point indicated: cycle 4 day 1 (C4D1), after five to seven weeks of nivolumab. Every patient relapsed after autologous stem cell transplantation, and brentuximab vedotin exposure varied. Purification of CD4+ T cells from thawed PBMCs was achieved by magnetic negative selection. V was clipped by 0 bases and J by 2 bases; unmatched bases: 11. The germline V gene encodes CDR1 SGDLS and CDR2 YYNGEE. The CDR3 totals 18 residues. The repertoire was sequenced with immunoSEQ multiplex PCR; TCRdb's copy has only in-frame clones and lacks some. The sample contains some 9,500 clones, around 74% of which appear only once. Points on this clone: Its antigen is as yet unknown.

This receptor was identified in a human donor with classical Hodgkin lymphoma. Sequences were derived from CD4+ T cells from blood, sampled before the fourth cycle of nivolumab. The V gene is TRBV9, the J gene TRBJ2-5, with 9 bases aligning to TRBD1. The CDR3 spells CASSVGIWDRVKQETQYF. CDR3 bases: TGTGCCAGCAGCGTAGGAATATGGGACAGGGTAAAACAAGAGACCCAGTACTTC.